This TCR beta chain is drawn from a study of Graves' ophthalmopathy and Graves' hyperthyroidism (dated by TCRdb to 2017 to 2018). With respect to the entire study: Peripheral blood was collected before any treatment was given, at the time of initial diagnosis. TCR beta repertoire signatures were used to distinguish Graves' ophthalmopathy from Graves' hyperthyroidism and to predict progression to ophthalmopathy. An independent validation cohort was composed of roughly 18 hyperthyroidism patients and some 16 patients who later progressed from hyperthyroidism to ophthalmopathy. Following sampling, methimazole starting at 30 mg daily was administered to hyperthyroidism patients, and high-dose intravenous methylprednisolone was administered to ophthalmopathy patients. To explore V-J signatures distinguishing ophthalmopathy from hyperthyroidism, a discovery set of around 97 patients (fewer than 45 ophthalmopathy, 55 to 60 stable hyperthyroidism) was enrolled. In total, 135 blood samples were TCR-sequenced: some 43 ophthalmopathy, over 70 hyperthyroidism and some 17 hyperthyroidism-to-ophthalmopathy patients. The 100 discovery patients were randomly divided into training and test sets at a 7:3 ratio. In 6 or 7 hyperthyroidism patients, T-cell repertoires of thyroid tissue and blood were compared.

This clonotype was detected many times. Its antigen remains unidentified. Qualities for individual bases were not recorded, and no much larger clone is one base off. For repertoire sequencing, TCR beta CDR3 regions were amplified from RNA transcripts. HTBI primers and the Qiagen OneStep RT-PCR kit were used in a first-round RT-PCR, which was followed by a second-round multiplex PCR, size selection and purification. Libraries were sequenced on an Illumina HiSeq2000 using paired-end 100 bp reads. From the authors' description of their analysis: SOAPnuke was used for read processing, and reads with adapters, uncalled bases, a mean Phred below 15, or no exact constant-primer or identifier match were discarded. High-quality paired reads were merged with COPE v1.2.5. Each unique nucleotide sequence was treated as a clonotype, and MiTCR v1.1 was used to align the clonotypes to the IMGT TRB V, D and J references. The analysis was limited to V-J combinations with a frequency above 0.0001, which together covered approximately 99% of the repertoires. For each V-J combination, a TCR clonal expansion and chaos score was defined as the ratio of F50 clonal expansion to chaos observed in the TCRdist matrix. Welch's t-statistics and random forest were used to reduce the features to approximately 13 V-J combinations, which were then used as input to a naive Bayes classifier. The Morisita-Horn index was used to measure how similar the thyroid and blood repertoires were. TCRdb itself trimmed the public reads at Q25 with fastp, ran MiXCR and retained productive beta chains. Every entry covers one CDR3 protein and lists the most common genes and DNA from its rows. None of the V and J calls come from the authors' own analysis; TCRdb made them. The sample yields more than 300,000 distinct CDR3 sequences; just over 15% were counted once. 5.5% to 7% of the sample lies in the top ten.

What the study reported, not specific to this receptor: Sample size was not predetermined statistically, and investigators were not blinded to group allocation. In validation, the model predicted ophthalmopathy progression with about 71% sensitivity and around 72% specificity; about a dozen predicted patients were CT-confirmed with GO in a median of about 6.2 months. Most expanded thyroid clonotypes with a frequency above 0.001 also appeared in blood, which suggests that blood repertoires may reflect the immune response in the thyroid. Ophthalmopathy was separated from stable hyperthyroidism by the 13-signature model with roughly 88% sensitivity and less than 82% specificity in cross-validation and with 80%/75% in the test set.

For CDR1 and CDR2, the germline V gene lists SGHTA and FQGNSA. Trimming takes 0 bases off V and 1 base off J; junction bases not matched to a gene: 2. The CDR3, cysteine through phenylalanine, is 15 amino acids long. The retained sequence is limited to the CDR3, 45 bases, with the frame set at the first base. Hyperthyroidism was defined as stable when no progression to ophthalmopathy occurred within 18 months of follow-up. Hyperthyroidism patients were newly diagnosed, were aged 18 to 65 years, and had a disease duration under 2 months. Patients with other autoimmune diseases, uncontrolled infections, pregnancy or lactation were excluded. Clinical symptoms, serum thyroxine, TRAb, thyroid ultrasound and orbital computed tomography formed the basis of the diagnosis. Ficoll-Paque density gradient centrifugation was used to isolate PBMCs from approximately 10 ml of fresh peripheral blood. Total RNA was extracted with Trizol reagent and quality-checked on an Agilent 2100 Bioanalyzer.

The material sequenced was peripheral blood. The chain employs TRBV7-2 and TRBJ2-5; 7 central bases correspond to TRBD1. The receptor was isolated from a young woman with stable Graves' hyperthyroidism. Donor details come from another sample of the same person, matched by shared clones. The CDR3 protein: CASSLAGTAQETQYF. The DNA sequence is as follows: TGTGCCAGCAGCTTAGCCGGGACAGCCCAAGAGACCCAGTACTTC.